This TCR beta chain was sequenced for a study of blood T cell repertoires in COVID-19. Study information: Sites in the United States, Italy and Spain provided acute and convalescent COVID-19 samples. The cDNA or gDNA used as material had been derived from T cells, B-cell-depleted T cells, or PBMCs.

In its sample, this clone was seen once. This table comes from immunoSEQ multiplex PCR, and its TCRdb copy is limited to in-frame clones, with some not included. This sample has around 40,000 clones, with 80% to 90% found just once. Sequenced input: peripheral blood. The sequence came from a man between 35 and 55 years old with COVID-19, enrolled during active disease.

CDR3 sequence reads: CASSLAPTGTYSNQPQHF. The CDR3 coding sequence is TGTGCCAGCAGCTTAGCCCCGACAGGAACATATAGCAATCAGCCCCAGCATTTT. The V gene is TRBV7-8, the J gene TRBJ1-5, with D perhaps matching TRBD1 (6 bases). The V gene lost 0 bases and the J gene lost 0 bases, with 15 bases spanning the gap. In germline, CDR1 is SGHVS, CDR2 FQNEAQ. The CDR3 sequence is 18 residues long.